The 21 T cell receptor beta chains reported below all come from one sample, sequenced in a study of tumor-infiltrating lymphocytes in primary liver carcinoma. Unsorted bulk tissue, about 19-30 mg of it, served as the source for co-extraction of RNA and DNA. Reverse transcription of roughly 480 ng total RNA with a constant-region primer produced TCR beta cDNA. Three rounds of nested multiplex PCR with slightly modified ARM-PCR produced TCR beta libraries. The two initial PCR rounds, roughly 10 cycles each, used TRBV1-TRBV30 forward and C-beta reverse primers. TCRdb redid the calling of the multiplex PCR reads with MiXCR, one entry per CDR3 protein. This sample carries about 190,000 distinct CDR3 sequences, approximately 80% of them seen once, and the ten largest clones take less than 20%. Sequencing was carried out using tumor tissue from primary liver carcinoma. Receptors were obtained from a man aged 35 to 55 with primary liver carcinoma and hepatitis B virus infection.

Comment on this clonotype: A read error is likely, as this CDR3 ends without the conserved phenylalanine or tryptophan. The DNA is omitted, as the CDR3 cannot be located on it reliably, and the CDR3 follows TCRdb's listing. The chain employs TRBV12-3 or TRBV12-4 and TRBJ1-2; TRBD1 reflects the table's D call only, with no check against the DNA. The CDR3 adds up to 14 amino acids, both ends counted. The CDR3 sequence: CASSRIGGYDGCTL.

The chain uses TRBV5-1 and TRBJ2-7; D ambiguous. Germline CDR1 and CDR2: SGHRS and YFSETQ. The CDR3 covers 13 residues. With 7 bases removed from V and 5 bases from J, the gap between germline ends came to 16 bases. The chain's CDR3 is CASGPMGHHEQYF. The CDR3 DNA reads TGCGCCAGCGGCCCAATGGGTCATCACGAGCAGTACTTC.

In the case of this clonotype: At one end, the junction sequence differs from germline, possibly due to a read error. The chain couples TRBV11-1 to TRBJ2-2, with no clear D. This CDR3 region has 13 residues. Germline CDR1 reads SGHAT; CDR2 reads FQDESV (reference sequence). CDR3 DNA: TGTACCAGCAGTTTATGGGACACCGGGGAGCTGTTTTTT. It encodes CTSSLWDTGELFF.

Note on this clonotype: Since no conserved phenylalanine or tryptophan closes the CDR3, a read error is the likely cause. The chain uses TRBV12-3 or TRBV12-4 and TRBJ1-5, with TRBD1 as a possible D gene (5 bases). This CDR3 has 13 residues. In nucleotides, the CDR3 is TGTACCAGCAGTACGAGGGGTGGGGGGCCCCAGCATTCT. The encoded protein is CTSSTRGGGPQHS.

To note about this clonotype: Given the absence of the conserved phenylalanine or tryptophan at the CDR3 end, a read error is likely. The genes are TRBV4-1 and TRBJ2-7; the match to TRBD2 covers 13 bases. CDR1 and CDR2 (germline): MGHRA, YSYEKL. This CDR3 is 17 amino acids long. The CDR3 reads CASSQERTSGSVYEQYL. In DNA form, the CDR3 reads TGCGCCAGCAGCCAAGAGAGGACTAGCGGGAGTGTTTACGAACAGTACTTA.

Of note for this clonotype: One end of the junction is discordant with germline, which a read error may explain. This chain uses TRBV4-3 with TRBJ2-7; D not resolved. CDR1 and CDR2 (germline): LGHNA, YSLEER. The CDR3 length is 13 residues. CDR3 residues: CVSSQDLPYEQYF. The CDR3 coding sequence is TGTGTCAGCAGCCAAGATCTACCCTACGAGCAGTACTTC.

The chain joins TRBV12-3 or TRBV12-4 to TRBJ1-3, with D uncertain. Trimming stripped 8 bases from V and 16 bases from J, with 15 bases between. There are 10 residues in the CDR3. This CDR3 is CASSANIIYF. CDR3 in DNA: TGTGCCAGCTCGGCGAACATCATTTATTTT.

On this clonotype itself: Compared with germline, one end of the junction differs, possibly owing to a read error. DNA for the CDR3: TGCGCCAGCACCCTACGCCCCGGGACTAGCGGGAGCTCTGGGGCCTACGTCCTGACTTTC. Amino acid sequence: CASTLRPGTSGSSGAYVLTF. V is TRBV5-1 and J is TRBJ2-6, with TRBD2 matching over 14 bases. Germline V gene data show CDR1 as SGHRS and CDR2 as YFSETQ. The CDR3 runs 20 residues.

Note on this clonotype: The conserved phenylalanine or tryptophan is not found at the CDR3 terminus, so this likely reflects a read error. No DNA is shown, since the ends of the CDR3 on it are uncertain; the CDR3 is the one TCRdb lists. This chain connects TRBV29-1 to TRBJ2-2. The CDR3 is 12 residues long, ends included. Germline assignment: CDR1 SQVTM and CDR2 ANQGSEA. The CDR3: CSVMGNTGELYL.

A note on this clonotype: Just one base apart from a much larger clone, this may be a read error. The J gene is TRBJ1-1, the V gene TRBV7-9; D is unresolved. CDR1 and CDR2 from the germline V gene are SEHNR and FQNEAQ (reference sequence). The CDR3 has 11 amino acids. Between the trimmed V and J ends, which lost 3 bases and 11 bases, there was a span of 10 bases. The CDR3 reads CASSFPIEAFF. CDR3 coding DNA: TGTGCCAGCAGCTTTCCCATTGAGGCTTTCTTT.

As regards this clonotype: Mismatch with germline at one junction end may stem from a read error. This rearrangement joins TRBV29-1 to TRBJ1-1; D is perhaps TRBD1 (5 bases). Germline loops: CDR1 SQVTM, CDR2 ANQGSEA. CDR3 length: 15 residues. The CDR3 sequence: CSVAPGWPMNTESFF. The CDR3 nucleotides are TGCAGCGTTGCCCCAGGGTGGCCGATGAACACTGAATCTTTCTTT.

Concerning this clonotype: The junction departs from the called germline gene at one end, perhaps through a read error. The chain is built from TRBV29-1 and TRBJ1-1, with no clear D. Per germline, CDR1 SQVTM and CDR2 ANQGSEA. The CDR3 covers 15 residues. Here the CDR3 reads CSVAPGWGVDTEAFF. In DNA form, the CDR3 reads TGCAGTGTTGCCCCGGGATGGGGAGTGGACACTGAAGCTTTCTTT. The full variable domain, with the rest looked up from reference TRBV29-1 and TRBJ1-1, is SAVISQKPSRDICQRGTSLTIQCQVDSQVTMMFWYRQQPGQSLTLIATANQGSEATYESGFVIDKFPISRPNLTFSTLTVSNMSPEDSSIYLCSVAPGWGVDTEAFFGQGTRLTVV.

The sample holds a few counts of this clonotype. It may be a read error: a sequence one base away is much more abundant. The chain combines TRBV30 with TRBJ1-1; D is uncertain. The CDR3 totals 11 residues. Germline loops: CDR1 GTSNPN, CDR2 SVGIG (reference sequence). Trimming shortened V by 4 bases and J by 8 bases, and 11 bases separated the two germline ends. The CDR3 loop reads CAWTVGAEAFF. The CDR3 coding sequence is TGTGCCTGGACTGTTGGCGCCGAAGCTTTCTTT.

Remarks on this clonotype: One end of the junction varies from germline; a read error may be responsible. The chain employs TRBV11-2 and TRBJ2-1; D possibly uses TRBD1 or TRBD2 (6 bases each). This CDR3 comprises 14 residues. Per germline, CDR1 SGHAT and CDR2 FQNNGV. The CDR3 DNA sequence: TGTGCTAGCAGCTTAGGGGGGTTGAGCAATGAGCACTTCTTC. Its protein product is CASSLGGLSNEHFF.

Remarks on this clonotype: One junction end does not reproduce the germline sequence, and a read error may be involved. This sequence joins TRBV6-5 and TRBJ2-5; 7 bases are shared with TRBD1. Germline CDR1 reads MNHEY; CDR2 reads SVGAGI. The CDR3 runs to 14 residues. CDR3 sequence (DNA): TGTGCCAGCAGCTACGTAGGGGGCAAGGAGACCCAGTATTTC. It yields the protein CASSYVGGKETQYF.

The genes are TRBV11-2 and TRBJ1-2; unclear D gene. The V and J ends lost 5 bases and 8 bases respectively, with 24 bases between them. The CDR3 extends over 16 amino acids. Germline values: CDR1 SGHAT, CDR2 FQNNGV. CDR3 DNA sequence: TGTGCCAGCAGCATGGATACCGTAGCCTATTCTCGAGGCTACACCTTC. Encoded protein: CASSMDTVAYSRGYTF.

Concerning this clonotype itself: Mismatch with germline at one junction end may stem from a read error. This chain connects TRBV6-1 to TRBJ2-7, with D perhaps matching TRBD1 or TRBD2 (5 bases each). The CDR3 spans 16 residues. The germline gives CDR1 MNHNS, CDR2 SASEGT. This CDR3 is CTSTPCSGRGSYEQYF. CDR3 DNA sequence: TGTACCAGCACCCCATGTTCGGGACGGGGCTCCTACGAGCAGTACTTC.

This chain joins TRBV19 and TRBJ1-5; 9 nucleotides match TRBD1. V lost 7 bases to trimming and J lost 5 bases; unmatched junction nucleotides: 9. CDR1 LNHDA and CDR2 SQIVND come from the germline V gene (reference sequence). CDR3 size: 15 residues. DNA of the CDR3: TGTGCCAGTACAAAAGGACAGGGGATTTATCAGCCCCAGCATTTT. As protein: CASTKGQGIYQPQHF.

Concerning this clonotype: Its ends do not fully match the called genes, so a read error is possible. This chain connects TRBV11-1 to TRBJ1-1, with unresolved D. CDR1 SGHAT and CDR2 FQDESV come from the germline V gene (reference sequence). CDR3 size: 15 residues. In DNA, the CDR3 is TGTGACAGCAGCTTAGCAGTGGCTGGGAACACTGAATCTTTCTTT. Translating it yields CDSSLAVAGNTESFF.

Remarks on this clonotype: The CDR3 does not end in the conserved phenylalanine or tryptophan, so this is likely a read error. The chain recombines TRBV6-1 with TRBJ1-1; weak D call: TRBD1 (6 bases). Looked up from germline, CDR1 is MNHNS and CDR2 is SASEGT. The CDR3 spans 13 residues. The CDR3 loop reads CACSPTGYTEAFY. Written as DNA, the CDR3 is TGTGCCTGCAGTCCTACAGGGTACACTGAAGCTTTCTAT.

A remark on this clonotype: The junction does not match germline at one end; this may be a read error. This chain joins TRBV6-1 and TRBJ1-2, with D unresolved. This CDR3 contains 13 residues. Per germline, CDR1 MNHNS and CDR2 SASEGT. In DNA, the CDR3 is TGTGCCAGCAGTGAGGCTCCAAACTATGGCTGCACCTTC. Amino acids: CASSEAPNYGCTF.